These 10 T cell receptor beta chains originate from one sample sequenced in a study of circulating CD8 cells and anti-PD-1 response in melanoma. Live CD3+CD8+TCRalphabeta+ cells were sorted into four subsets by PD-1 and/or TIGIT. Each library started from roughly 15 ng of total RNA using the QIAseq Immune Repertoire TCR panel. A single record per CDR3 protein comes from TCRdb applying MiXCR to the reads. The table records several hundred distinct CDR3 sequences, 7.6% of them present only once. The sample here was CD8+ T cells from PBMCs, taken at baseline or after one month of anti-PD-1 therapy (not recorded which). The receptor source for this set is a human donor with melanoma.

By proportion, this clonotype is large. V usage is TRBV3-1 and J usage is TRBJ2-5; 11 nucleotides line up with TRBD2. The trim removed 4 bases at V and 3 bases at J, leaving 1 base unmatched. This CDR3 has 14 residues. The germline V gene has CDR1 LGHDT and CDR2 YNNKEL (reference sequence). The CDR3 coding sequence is TGTGCCAGCAGCCTGGGACTAGCGGAAGAGACCCAGTACTTC. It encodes CASSLGLAEETQYF.

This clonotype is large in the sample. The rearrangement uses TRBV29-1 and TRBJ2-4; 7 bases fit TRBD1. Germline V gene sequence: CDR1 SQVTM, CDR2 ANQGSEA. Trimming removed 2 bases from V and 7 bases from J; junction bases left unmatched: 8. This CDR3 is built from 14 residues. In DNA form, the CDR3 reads TGCAGCGTTGAATCTGAGGGGGCGAGGAACATTCAGTACTTC. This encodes CSVESEGARNIQYF. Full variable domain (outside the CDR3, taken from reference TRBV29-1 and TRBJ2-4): SAVISQKPSRDICQRGTSLTIQCQVDSQVTMMFWYRQQPGQSLTLIATANQGSEATYESGFVIDKFPISRPNLTFSTLTVSNMSPEDSSIYLCSVESEGARNIQYFGAGTRLSVL.

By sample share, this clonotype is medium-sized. The CDR3 region has the DNA TGTGCCAGCAGCTCTACAGCGCCCACCTACGAGCAGTACTTC. Protein: CASSSTAPTYEQYF. The chain employs TRBV7-2 and TRBJ2-7; no firm D call. Per germline, CDR1 SGHTA and CDR2 FQGNSA. Trimming pared 4 bases from V and 2 bases from J, leaving 12 bases between. This CDR3 region has 14 residues. Filled out from reference TRBV7-2 and TRBJ2-7, the complete variable domain reads GAGVSQSPSNKVTEKGKDVELRCDPISGHTALYWYRQSLGQGLEFLIYFQGNSAPDKSGLPSDRFSAERTGGSVSTLTIQRTQQEDSAVYLCASSSTAPTYEQYFGPGTRLTVT.

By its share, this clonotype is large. The DNA for the CDR3 is TGCAGCGTTGAAGAAGGTACCGGGGAGCTGTTTTTT. Encoded protein: CSVEEGTGELFF. V and J are TRBV29-1 and TRBJ2-2, with D uncertain. Trimming shortened V by 0 bases and J by 5 bases, and 4 bases separated the two germline ends. Germline CDR1 reads SQVTM; CDR2 reads ANQGSEA. This CDR3 has 12 amino acids.

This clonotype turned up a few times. The DNA for the CDR3 is TGTGCCAGCAGTCGCCATACGAGGGGGCCTTTCGATGAGCAGTTCTTC. Translated: CASSRHTRGPFDEQFF. V gene TRBV27 combines with J gene TRBJ2-1, with 7 bases lining up with TRBD1. The CDR3 is 16 residues long. CDR1 MNHEY and CDR2 SMNVEV come from the germline V gene (reference sequence). The junction had 15 bases not matched to a gene; V was cut back by 5 bases and J by 8 bases.

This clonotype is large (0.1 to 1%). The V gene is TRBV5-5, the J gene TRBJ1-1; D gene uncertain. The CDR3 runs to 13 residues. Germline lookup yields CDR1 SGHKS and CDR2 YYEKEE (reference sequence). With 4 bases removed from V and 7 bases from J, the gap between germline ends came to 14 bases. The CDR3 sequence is CASSPSGMGEAFF. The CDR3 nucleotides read TGTGCCAGCAGCCCCTCGGGCATGGGTGAAGCTTTCTTT.

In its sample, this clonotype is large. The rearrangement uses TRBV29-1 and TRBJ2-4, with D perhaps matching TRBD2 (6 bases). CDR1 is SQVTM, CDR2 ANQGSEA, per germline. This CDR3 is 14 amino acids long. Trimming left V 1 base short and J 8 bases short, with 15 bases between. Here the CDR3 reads CSVEAGEAADIQYF. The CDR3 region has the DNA TGCAGCGTTGAAGCCGGGGAGGCCGCGGACATTCAGTACTTC.

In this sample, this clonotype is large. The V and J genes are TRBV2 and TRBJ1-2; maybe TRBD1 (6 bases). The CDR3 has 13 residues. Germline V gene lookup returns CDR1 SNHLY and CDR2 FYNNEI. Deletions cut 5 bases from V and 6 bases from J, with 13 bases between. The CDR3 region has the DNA TGTGCCAGCAGTCCCGGGGCAGGGGATGGCTACACCTTC. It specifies CASSPGAGDGYTF.

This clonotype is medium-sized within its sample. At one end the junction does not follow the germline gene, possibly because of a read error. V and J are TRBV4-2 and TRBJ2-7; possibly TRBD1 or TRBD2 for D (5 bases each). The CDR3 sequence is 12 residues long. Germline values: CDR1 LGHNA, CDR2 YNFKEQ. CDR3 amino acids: CASSGGSYELYF. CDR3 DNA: TGTGCCAGCAGCGGGGGATCCTACGAGCTGTACTTC.

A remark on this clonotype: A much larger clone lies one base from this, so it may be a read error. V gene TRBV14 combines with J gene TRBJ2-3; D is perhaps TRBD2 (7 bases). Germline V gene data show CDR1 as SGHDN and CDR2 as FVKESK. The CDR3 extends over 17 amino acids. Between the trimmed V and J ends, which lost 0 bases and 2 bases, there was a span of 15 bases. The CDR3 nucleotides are TGTGCCAGCAGCCAAGATCCATCGGGGGGCTACACAGATACGCAGTATTTT. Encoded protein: CASSQDPSGGYTDTQYF.